These 5 T cell receptor beta chains share one sample of origin, sequenced in a study of radiotherapy plus CTLA-4 blockade in lung cancer. Some clones are missing from TCRdb's copy, which holds only in-frame ones; the method was immunoSEQ multiplex PCR. The sample has more than 80,000 clones, more than 75% seen once; the top ten hold roughly 2.5%. The input for sequencing was peripheral blood, taken from a patient treated with radiotherapy plus ipilimumab. The receptor source for this set is a human donor with non-small cell lung cancer that progressed on radiotherapy plus ipilimumab. Some clones in this sample may be carry-over from other donors' samples.

The CDR3 here is CASSGGPNTEAFF. CDR3 coding DNA: TGTGCCAGCAGCGGGGGACCTAACACTGAAGCTTTCTTT. The chain combines TRBV9 with TRBJ1-1, with D perhaps matching TRBD1 (5 bases). Germline assignment: CDR1 SGDLS and CDR2 YYNGEE. The CDR3 loop spans 13 amino acids. The V end was cut by 3 bases, the J end by 2 bases, with 8 bases between.

This chain uses TRBV6-1 with TRBJ1-1, with unresolved D. V dropped 7 bases and J dropped 2 bases, with 11 bases sitting between them. The CDR3 length is 13 residues. Looked up from germline, CDR1 is MNHNS and CDR2 is SASEGT. The CDR3 coding sequence is TGTGCCAGCAAGTTGGAGGGTAACACTGAAGCTTTCTTT. It specifies CASKLEGNTEAFF.

The V and J genes are TRBV7-9 and TRBJ1-5, with 7 bases matching TRBD1. The ends lost 3 bases at V and 6 bases at J; junction bases unmatched: 5. The V gene's germline CDR1 is SEHNR and CDR2 FQNEAQ (reference sequence). This CDR3 spans 14 amino acids. CDR3 nucleotides: TGTGCCAGCAGCTTGGACAGGACGGGTCAGCCCCAGCATTTT. Translating it yields CASSLDRTGQPQHF. The whole variable domain, filled in from reference TRBV7-9 and TRBJ1-5, reads DTGVSQNPRHKITKRGQNVTFRCDPISEHNRLYWYRQTLGQGPEFLTYFQNEAQLEKSRLLSDRFSAERPKGSFSTLEIQRTEQGDSAMYLCASSLDRTGQPQHFGDGTRLSIL.

The rearrangement uses TRBV10-3 and TRBJ2-1; 10 bases fit TRBD2. This CDR3 has 14 residues. V shed 6 bases, J shed 7 bases, and the junction held 6 bases outside the gene matches. Germline assignment: CDR1 ENHRY and CDR2 SYGVKD. The CDR3 region has the DNA TGTGCCATCAGCCGGCCAGCGGGGGGGAATGAGCAGTTCTTC. Residues: CAISRPAGGNEQFF.

The chain is built from TRBV7-8 and TRBJ2-6; D uncertain. CDR3 length: 18 amino acids. V lost 2 bases and J 0 bases, leaving 14 bases between the germline ends. Germline CDR1 is SGHVS and CDR2 is FQNEAQ. Here the CDR3 DNA reads TGTGCCAGCAGCTTAAGGCCAGCCAGACCCTCTGGGGCCAACGTCCTGACTTTC. This encodes CASSLRPARPSGANVLTF.